Reported below is one T cell receptor (beta chain). V lost 6 bases to trimming and J lost 6 bases, with 19 bases between them. The CDR3 consists of 15 residues. Germline V lookup: CDR1 ENHRY, CDR2 SYGVKD. This specimen belongs to a study of T-cell memory formation after mild COVID-19. TCRdb fed the 5' RACE reads into MiXCR, producing one record per CDR3 protein. Here the sample spans tens of thousands of distinct CDR3 sequences, 15% to 20% being singletons. Sequenced: PBMCs or a T cell subset sorted from them (not recorded which). The chain recombines TRBV10-3 with TRBJ2-3; D is tentatively TRBD1 or TRBD2 (5 bases each). The source is an adult woman who had mild COVID-19 (a few samples of this study predate the infection). Cell type and time point are not known. CDR3 loop: CAIRGTEMRHDTQYF. The DNA of the CDR3 is TGTGCCATCAGGGGGACGGAAATGCGACACGATACGCAGTATTTT.